The text below deals with one TCR beta chain. Its antigen is undetermined. This specimen belongs to a study of post-analysis software for immune sequencing data. For the study at large: Several disease courses (relapsing-remitting, secondary progressive and progressive-relapsing) of multiple sclerosis were included.

Incorporated into the TCR beta cDNA libraries were unique molecular identifiers, which served to reduce PCR and sequencing biases. With roughly 1 to 11 million T cells as the source, 450,000 to 600,000 cDNA molecules resulted. From the PCR reads, TCRdb called clonotypes with MiXCR, one entry per CDR3 protein. The sample yields 650,000 to 850,000 distinct CDR3 sequences, about half seen once. Study-level points and caveats: When patients were compared with controls, four or five TRBV segments were more frequent, TRBV5-6, TRBV5-1 and TRBV20-1 among them. Controls had significantly higher normalized Chao1 diversity than multiple sclerosis patients.

The V and J ends lost 9 bases and 1 base respectively, with 13 bases between them. This CDR3 contains 13 residues. CDR1 is ENHRY and CDR2 is SYGVKD in the germline V gene. The chain carries TRBV10-3 and TRBJ2-7, with D possibly being TRBD1 (6 bases). What was sequenced was blood. The TCR comes from a girl aged 5-17 years with multiple sclerosis. CDR3 residues: CAMRSQGSYEQYF. The CDR3 DNA reads TGTGCCATGCGAAGTCAGGGGTCCTACGAGCAGTACTTC.